This TCR beta chain came from a study of T cell changes during pregnancy in multiple sclerosis. Clones were read by immunoSEQ multiplex PCR, and TCRdb kept only the in-frame ones, dropping some. The sample yields around 56,000 clones, about nine tenths seen once. Germline CDR1 is SGHDN and CDR2 is FVKESK. The J segment lost 2 bases and the V segment lost 4 bases, leaving 6 bases of the junction unmatched. The CDR3 totals 16 residues. This sequence was found in a female donor with multiple sclerosis, enrolled in a pregnancy study. The gene calls are TRBV14 and TRBJ2-1, with TRBD2 matching 9 bases. Sequences were derived from peripheral blood, sampled after pregnancy. The CDR3 nucleotides read TGTGCCAGCAGCCTAGTGCGGGGGGGAGCCTACAATGAGCAGTTCTTC. Protein product: CASSLVRGGAYNEQFF.